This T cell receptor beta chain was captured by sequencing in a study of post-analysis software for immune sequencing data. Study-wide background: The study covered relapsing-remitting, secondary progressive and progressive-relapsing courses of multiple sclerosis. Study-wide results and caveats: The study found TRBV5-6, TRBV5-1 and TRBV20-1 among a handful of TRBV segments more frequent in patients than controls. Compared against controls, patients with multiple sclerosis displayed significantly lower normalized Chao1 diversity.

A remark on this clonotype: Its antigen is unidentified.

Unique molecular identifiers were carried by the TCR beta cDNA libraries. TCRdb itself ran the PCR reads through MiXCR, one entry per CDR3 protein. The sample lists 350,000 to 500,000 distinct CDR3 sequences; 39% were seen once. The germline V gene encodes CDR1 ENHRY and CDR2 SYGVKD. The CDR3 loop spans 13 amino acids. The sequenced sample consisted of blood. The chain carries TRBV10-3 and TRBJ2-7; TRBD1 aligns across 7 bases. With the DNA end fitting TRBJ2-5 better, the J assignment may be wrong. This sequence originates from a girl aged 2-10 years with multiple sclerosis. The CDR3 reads CAISGGTEETQYF. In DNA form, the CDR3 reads TGTGCCATCAGTGGGGGGACAGAAGAGACCCAGTACTTC.